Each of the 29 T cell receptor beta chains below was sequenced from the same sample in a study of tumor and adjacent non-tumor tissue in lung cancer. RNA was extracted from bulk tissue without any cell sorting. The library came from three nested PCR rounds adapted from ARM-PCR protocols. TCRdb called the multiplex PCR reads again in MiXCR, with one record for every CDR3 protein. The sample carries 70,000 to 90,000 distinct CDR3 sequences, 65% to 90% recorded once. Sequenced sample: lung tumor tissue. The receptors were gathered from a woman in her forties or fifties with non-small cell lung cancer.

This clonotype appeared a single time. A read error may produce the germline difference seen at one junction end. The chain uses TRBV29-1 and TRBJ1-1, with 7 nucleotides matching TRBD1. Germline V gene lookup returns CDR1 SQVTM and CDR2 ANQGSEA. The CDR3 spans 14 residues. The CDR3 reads CSVIGGLLNTEAFF. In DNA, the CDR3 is TGTAGCGTTATAGGGGGCTTGCTGAACACGGAAGCTTTCTTT.

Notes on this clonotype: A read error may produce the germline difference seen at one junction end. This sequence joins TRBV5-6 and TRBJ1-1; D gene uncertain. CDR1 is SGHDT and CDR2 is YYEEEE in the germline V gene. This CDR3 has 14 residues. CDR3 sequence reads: CASSLAWNTTEAFF. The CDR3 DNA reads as TGTGCCAGCAGCTTGGCCTGGAATACCACTGAGGCTTTCTTT.

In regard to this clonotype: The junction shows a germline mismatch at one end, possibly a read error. For the CDR3, the DNA is TGCAATGCTAGAGAGTTGAGTAGCTCTGATCTAGGTGAGCAGTTCTTC. This translates into CNARELSSSDLGEQFF. The chain employs TRBV20-1 and TRBJ2-1; D is undetermined. CDR1 DFQATT and CDR2 SNEGSKA come from the germline V gene (reference sequence). The CDR3 runs to 16 residues.

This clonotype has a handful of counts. The CDR3 DNA reads TGTACTAGCAGCCCCCTTTACGAGCAGTACTTC. This gives the protein CTSSPLYEQYF. The gene calls are TRBV6-2 or TRBV6-3 and TRBJ2-7; D perhaps matches TRBD2 (6 bases). CDR1 MNHEY and CDR2 SVGEGT come from the germline V gene. This CDR3 has 11 residues.

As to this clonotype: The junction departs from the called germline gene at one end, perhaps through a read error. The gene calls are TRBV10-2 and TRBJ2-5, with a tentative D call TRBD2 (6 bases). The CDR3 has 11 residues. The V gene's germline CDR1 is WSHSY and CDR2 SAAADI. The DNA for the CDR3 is TGCACTAGCAGCCATGGGGAGACGCAGTACTTC. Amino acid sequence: CTSSHGETQYF.

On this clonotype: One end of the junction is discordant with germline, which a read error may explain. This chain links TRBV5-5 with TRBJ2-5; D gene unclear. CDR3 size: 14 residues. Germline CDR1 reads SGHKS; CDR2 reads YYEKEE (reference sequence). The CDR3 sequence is CASTLLTLQETQYF. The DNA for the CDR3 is TGTGCCAGCACCTTGTTGACTCTTCAAGAGACCCAGTACTTC.

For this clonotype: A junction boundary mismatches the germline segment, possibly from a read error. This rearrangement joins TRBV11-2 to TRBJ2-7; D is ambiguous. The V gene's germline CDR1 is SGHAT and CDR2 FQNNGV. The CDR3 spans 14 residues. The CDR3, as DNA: TGCGCCAGCAGCTTAGGTCGGACGTCCTACGAGCAGTACTTC. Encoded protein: CASSLGRTSYEQYF.

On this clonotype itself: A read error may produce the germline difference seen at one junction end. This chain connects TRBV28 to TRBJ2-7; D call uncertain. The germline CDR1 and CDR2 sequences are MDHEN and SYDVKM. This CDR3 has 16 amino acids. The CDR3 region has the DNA TGTGCCACCAGTTTATATCACTCGGGCAGGTCCTATGAGCAGTACTTC. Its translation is CATSLYHSGRSYEQYF.

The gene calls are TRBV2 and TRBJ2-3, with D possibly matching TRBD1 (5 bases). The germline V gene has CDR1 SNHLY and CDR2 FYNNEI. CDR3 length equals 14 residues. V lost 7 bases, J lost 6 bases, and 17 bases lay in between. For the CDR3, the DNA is TGTGCCAGCACTTCGCCAGGGTTCTCGGATACGCAGTATTTT. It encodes CASTSPGFSDTQYF.

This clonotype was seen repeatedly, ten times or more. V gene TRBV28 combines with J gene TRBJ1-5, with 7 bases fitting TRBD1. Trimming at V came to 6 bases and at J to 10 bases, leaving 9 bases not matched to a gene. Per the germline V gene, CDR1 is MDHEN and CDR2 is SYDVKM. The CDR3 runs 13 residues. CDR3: CASRQGNHQPQHF. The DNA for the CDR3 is TGTGCCAGCAGACAGGGGAACCACCAACCCCAGCATTTT.

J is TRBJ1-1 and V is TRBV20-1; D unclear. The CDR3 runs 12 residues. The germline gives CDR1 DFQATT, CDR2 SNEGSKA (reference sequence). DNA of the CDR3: TGCAATGCCCTCGGACTAGTGCGTGAAGCTTTCTTT. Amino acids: CNALGLVREAFF.

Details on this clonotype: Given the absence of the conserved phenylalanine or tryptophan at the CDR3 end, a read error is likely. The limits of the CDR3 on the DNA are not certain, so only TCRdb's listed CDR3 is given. CDR3 loop: CSAKVPGSLKKYL. This chain connects TRBV20-1 to TRBJ2-3; TRBD1, the D gene given by the table, was not confirmed from the DNA. The germline CDR1 and CDR2 sequences are DFQATT and SNEGSKA (reference sequence). The CDR3 length equals 13 residues, ends included.

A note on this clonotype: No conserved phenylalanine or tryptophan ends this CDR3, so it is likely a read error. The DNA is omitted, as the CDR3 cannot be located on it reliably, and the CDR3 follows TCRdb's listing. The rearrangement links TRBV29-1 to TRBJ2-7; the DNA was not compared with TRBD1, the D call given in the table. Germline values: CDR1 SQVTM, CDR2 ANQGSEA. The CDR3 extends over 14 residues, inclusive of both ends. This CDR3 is CSVAIRDETYEKYL.

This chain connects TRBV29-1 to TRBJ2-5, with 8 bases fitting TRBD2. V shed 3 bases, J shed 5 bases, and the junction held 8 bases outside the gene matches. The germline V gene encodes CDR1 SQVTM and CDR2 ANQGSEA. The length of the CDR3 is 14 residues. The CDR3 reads CSVDWRGVGETQYF. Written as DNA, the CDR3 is TGCAGCGTTGATTGGCGGGGGGTAGGCGAGACCCAGTACTTC.

CDR3 in DNA: TGCAGTGCTCGCTTTCGAACTAGCGGGGTTCACTACAGTGAACAGTTCTTC. Protein: CSARFRTSGVHYSEQFF. The rearrangement joins TRBV20-1 to TRBJ2-1, with 10 bases fitting TRBD2. Per the germline V gene, CDR1 is DFQATT and CDR2 is SNEGSKA (reference sequence). This CDR3 has 17 amino acids. The V gene end was trimmed by 5 bases and the J gene end by 13 bases; junction bases not matched to a gene: 23.

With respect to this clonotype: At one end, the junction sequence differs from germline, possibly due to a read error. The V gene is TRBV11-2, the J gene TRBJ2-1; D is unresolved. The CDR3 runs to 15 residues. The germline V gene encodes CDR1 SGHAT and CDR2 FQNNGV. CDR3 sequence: CASNLEPSSYNEQFF. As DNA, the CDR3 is TGCGCCAGTAACTTAGAACCTAGCTCCTACAATGAGCAGTTCTTC.

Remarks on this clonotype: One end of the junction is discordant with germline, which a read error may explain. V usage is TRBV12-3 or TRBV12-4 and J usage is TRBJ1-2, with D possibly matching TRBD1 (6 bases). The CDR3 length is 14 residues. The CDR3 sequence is CVSSLSGGGYGYTF. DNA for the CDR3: TGTGTCAGCAGCCTCTCCGGGGGGGGCTATGGTTACACCTTC.

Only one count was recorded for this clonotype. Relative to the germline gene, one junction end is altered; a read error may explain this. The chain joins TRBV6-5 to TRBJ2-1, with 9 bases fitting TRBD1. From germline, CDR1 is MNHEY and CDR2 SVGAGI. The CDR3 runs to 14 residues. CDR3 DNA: TGTGCCAGTCAAGGGACAGGGACCTACAATGAGCAGTTATTC. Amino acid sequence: CASQGTGTYNEQLF.

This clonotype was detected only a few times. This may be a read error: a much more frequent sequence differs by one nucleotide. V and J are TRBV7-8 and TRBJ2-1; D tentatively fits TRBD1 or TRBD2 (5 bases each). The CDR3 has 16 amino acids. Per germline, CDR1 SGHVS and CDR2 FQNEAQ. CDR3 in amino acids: CASSPGRGFSYNEQLF. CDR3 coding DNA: TGTGCCAGCAGCCCAGGTCGGGGCTTTTCCTACAATGAGCAGCTCTTC.

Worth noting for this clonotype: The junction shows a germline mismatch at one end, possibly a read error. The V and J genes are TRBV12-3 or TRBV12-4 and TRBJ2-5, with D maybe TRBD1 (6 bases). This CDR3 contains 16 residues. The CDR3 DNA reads TGTGCCAGCAGTTTAATGTCAGGGGCCGCGCAAGATACCCAGTGCTTC. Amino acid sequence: CASSLMSGAAQDTQCF.

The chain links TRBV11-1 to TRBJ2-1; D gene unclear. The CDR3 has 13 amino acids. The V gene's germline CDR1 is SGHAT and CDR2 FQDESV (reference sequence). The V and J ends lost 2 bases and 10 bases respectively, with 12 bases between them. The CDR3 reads CASSLPSQDEQFF. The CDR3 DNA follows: TGTGCCAGCAGCTTACCTTCGCAGGACGAGCAGTTCTTC.

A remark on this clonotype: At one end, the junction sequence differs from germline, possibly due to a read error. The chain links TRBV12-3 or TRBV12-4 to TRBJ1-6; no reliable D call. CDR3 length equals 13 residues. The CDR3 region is CASGSSSNSPFHF. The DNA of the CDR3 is TGTGCCAGCGGTTCGAGTAGTAATTCACCCTTCCACTTT.

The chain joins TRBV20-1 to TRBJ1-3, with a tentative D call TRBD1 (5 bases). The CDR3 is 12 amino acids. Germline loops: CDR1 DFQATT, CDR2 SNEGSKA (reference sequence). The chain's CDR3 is CNTRTWQNTIYF. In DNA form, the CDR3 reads TGCAATACTCGGACATGGCAAAACACCATATATTTT.

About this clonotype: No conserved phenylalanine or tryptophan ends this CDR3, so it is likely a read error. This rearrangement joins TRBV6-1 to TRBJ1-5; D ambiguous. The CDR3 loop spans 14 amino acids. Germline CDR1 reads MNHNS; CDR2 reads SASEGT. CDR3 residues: CTSSETWSNQPQHY. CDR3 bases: TGTACCAGCAGTGAAACTTGGAGCAATCAGCCCCAGCATTAT.

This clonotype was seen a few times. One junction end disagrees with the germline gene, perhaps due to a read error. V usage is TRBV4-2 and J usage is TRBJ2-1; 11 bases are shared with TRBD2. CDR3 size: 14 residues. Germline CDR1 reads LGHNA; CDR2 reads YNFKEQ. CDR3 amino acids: CAGSQVGGLAGGIF. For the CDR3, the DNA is TGTGCCGGTAGCCAAGTCGGAGGATTAGCGGGGGGGATCTTC.

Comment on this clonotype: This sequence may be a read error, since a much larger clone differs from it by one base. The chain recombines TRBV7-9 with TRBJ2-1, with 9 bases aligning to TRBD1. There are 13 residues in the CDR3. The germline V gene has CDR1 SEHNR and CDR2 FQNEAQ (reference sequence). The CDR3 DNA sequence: TGTGCCGGCAGCTGGACAGGGGTTCAGGAGCAGTTCTTC. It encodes CAGSWTGVQEQFF.

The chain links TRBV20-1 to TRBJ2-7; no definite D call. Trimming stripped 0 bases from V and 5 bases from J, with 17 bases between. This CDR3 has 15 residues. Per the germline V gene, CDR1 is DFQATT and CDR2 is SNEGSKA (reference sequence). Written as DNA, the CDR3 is TGCAGTGCTAGAGATTTGGATCCGGCTCGGAACGAGCAGTACTTC. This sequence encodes CSARDLDPARNEQYF.

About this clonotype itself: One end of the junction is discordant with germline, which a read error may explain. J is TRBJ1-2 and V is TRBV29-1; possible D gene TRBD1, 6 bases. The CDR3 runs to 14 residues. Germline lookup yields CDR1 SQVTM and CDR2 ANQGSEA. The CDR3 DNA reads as TGCAGCGTTGGCCATGTGGGGGCCATCGATGGCCACACCTTC. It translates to CSVGHVGAIDGHTF.

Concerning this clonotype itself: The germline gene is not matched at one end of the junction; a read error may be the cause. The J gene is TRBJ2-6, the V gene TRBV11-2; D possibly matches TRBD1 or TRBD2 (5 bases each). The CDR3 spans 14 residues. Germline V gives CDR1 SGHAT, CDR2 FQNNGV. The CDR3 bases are TGTGCCAGCAACTCTAGCTATGGGGCCAACGTCTTGACTTTC. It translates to CASNSSYGANVLTF.